The subject of this entry is one T cell receptor (beta chain). There is no known antigen for this receptor. The input lacks base qualities; no much larger clone sits a single base away. The data were taken from a study of blood T cell repertoires in COVID-19 (dated by TCRdb to about 2020). Describing the broader study: Samples from collaborators originated in the United States, Italy and Spain and spanned both the acute and convalescent phases of COVID-19. The material from the prospective study consisted of cDNA or gDNA derived from T cells, B-cell-depleted T cells, or PBMCs. Deeply sampled blood TCRbeta repertoires from subjects exposed to, actively infected with, or recovered from COVID-19 were included in the dataset. The repertoires were released in a freely available public database meant as a resource for research on the immune response to SARS-CoV-2. Samples were obtained from the ongoing ImmuneRACE study (first 160 participants) and from 1,254 subjects provided by 6 global collaborators. A de-identified subject ID, COVID-19 status, age in years and sex were almost always included in the sample metadata. Where available, HLA class I and class II types were obtained from metadata supplied by the sample provider rather than from assay-based typing. Beyond this particular receptor, the publication reports: How much clinical and demographic metadata was included differed by source and by participant, and the metadata was provided uncurated.

For this chain, trimming is 3 bases at the V end and 8 bases at the J end, and the number of junction bases without a gene match is 11. Reading the germline V gene gives CDR1 SGHTA and CDR2 FQGTGA. Including the terminal cysteine and phenylalanine, the CDR3 comprises 17 residues. Only the CDR3 portion is preserved as DNA: 51 bases, with reading frame beginning at the first base. One collaborating source in Seattle enrolled patients while the patients were actively infected and followed the patients over time throughout the course of disease. Collaborating institutions collected whole blood in K2EDTA tubes following their own protocols. For TCRbeta analysis, collaborators shipped samples as frozen whole blood, isolated PBMCs, or DNA extracted from either of those sample types. TCRbeta CDR3 regions were amplified from genomic DNA by means of the immunoSEQ Assay, a bias-controlled multiplex PCR. On the authors' methods: The number of nucleated cells in each sample was estimated from the amplification of reference gene primers within the assay. To quantify the absolute abundance of each unique TCRbeta CDR3 rearrangement, sequence reads were collapsed and filtered. For each sample, productive Simpson clonality was calculated as the square root of Simpson's diversity index across productive rearrangements. This is the immuneACCESS table as TCRdb keeps it, with only in-frame sequences that have V and J called. A part of the clones is gone; compared with another copy, unresolved V genes explain less than half, and the rest is unexplained. Clone size and V and J calls were adopted from that table, with D and trimming inferred from the DNA. This sample is represented by tens of thousands of clones; roughly 83% of them were singletons. The top ten hold roughly 15% of the sample.

The TCR originated in a man in his sixties with COVID-19, enrolled during active disease. The sequencing sample was made of peripheral blood. The rearranged chain carries TRBV7-3 and TRBJ2-3; 13 central bases correspond to TRBD2. Here is the DNA: TGTGCCAGCAGCTTGGGACTAGCGGGGACCCCACAGGGTACGCAGTATTTT. This is translated as CASSLGLAGTPQGTQYF. This CDR3, with the reference TRBV7-3 and TRBJ2-3 proteins standing in past its ends, gives the full variable domain GAGVSQTPSNKVTEKGKYVELRCDPISGHTALYWYRQSLGQGPEFLIYFQGTGAADDSGLPNDRFFAVRPEGSVSTLKIQRTERGDSAVYLCASSLGLAGTPQGTQYFGPGTRLTVL.